The present T cell receptor (beta chain) was sequenced within a study of human T cells and chemical hapten exposure. Study overall: Patch tests containing 0.01% DPC, applied to the upper back, were read at 6 days.

This sample's time point: patch test 1, 2 weeks after DPC sensitization. Treatment given: therapeutic diphenylcyclopropenone sensitization with weekly scalp DPC. Original methodology: TCRs per sample had a median of around 98,000 and ranged from roughly 20,000 to 690,600. TCRdb called the RACE reads again in MiXCR, with one record for every CDR3 protein. In this record, the V and J calls reflect TCRdb's handling and not the investigators' own analysis. The sample shows 300,000 to 350,000 distinct CDR3 sequences, approximately 6.3% of them seen only once. V lost 5 bases, J lost 1 base, and 11 bases lay in between. This CDR3 spans 14 amino acids. CDR1 is MNHEY and CDR2 is SVGEGT in the germline V gene.

The sample in question was whole blood, obtained in connection with sensitization to the hapten diphenylcyclopropenone (DPC). The TCR was taken from a woman under 30 with alopecia areata. Some clones in this sample may be carry-over from other donors' samples. This chain links TRBV6-2 or TRBV6-3 with TRBJ1-1; D gene ambiguous. This chain's CDR3 is CASSTRTENTEAFF. CDR3 DNA: TGTGCCAGCAGTACAAGGACGGAGAACACTGAAGCTTTCTTT.